This TCR beta chain derives from a study of vaccination and CD4 T cells after COVID-19. The treatment: roughly 10-day PBMC culture with coronavirus spike peptide pools or control peptides (ViraFEST assay). Study results and caveats: Within convalescent individuals, 304 out of 307 vaccine-specific clones proved to be spike mono-reactive.

Regarding this clonotype: What it binds is unknown.

The study sequenced cultured CD4+ T cell DNA using the Oncomine TCR Beta short-read assay. Via MiXCR, TCRdb re-called the PCR reads, giving one row per CDR3 protein. Seen here are about 6,300 distinct CDR3 sequences, about two thirds observed once, and the top ten hold 47%. V shed 5 bases and J 7 bases; nucleotides not matched to a gene: 4. This CDR3 has 13 amino acids. From germline, CDR1 is KGHDR and CDR2 SFDVKD. The sequence was obtained from a human donor who had recovered from COVID-19. The genes are TRBV24-1 and TRBJ1-5; the match to TRBD1 covers 7 bases. The sequencing input was CD4+ T cells from blood, cultured in vitro. CDR3 DNA sequence: TGTGCCACCAGTGTCGAACAGGGGCAGCCCCAGCATTTT. Protein sequence: CATSVEQGQPQHF.